The 20 T cell receptor beta chains below were found in one sample sequenced in a study of blood T cell repertoires in COVID-19. TCRdb's table, derived via immunoSEQ multiplex PCR, lists solely in-frame clones and lacks some. Of 250,000 to 350,000 clones in the sample, more than 70% are singletons; the top ten hold roughly 1.6%. Sequencing input: peripheral blood. Source of these receptors: a woman aged 50 to 60 with acute or convalescent COVID-19.

The chain is built from TRBV29-1 and TRBJ1-2; perhaps TRBD1 as D (6 bases). Per germline, CDR1 SQVTM and CDR2 ANQGSEA. The CDR3 loop spans 12 amino acids. Between the trimmed V and J ends, which lost 6 bases and 2 bases, there was a span of 10 bases. CDR3: CSVPGQNYGYTF. The CDR3 DNA reads as TGCAGCGTGCCTGGACAGAACTATGGCTACACCTTC. Supplemented by reference TRBV29-1 and TRBJ1-2, the full variable domain reads SAVISQKPSRDICQRGTSLTIQCQVDSQVTMMFWYRQQPGQSLTLIATANQGSEATYESGFVIDKFPISRPNLTFSTLTVSNMSPEDSSIYLCSVPGQNYGYTFGSGTRLTVV.

This clone was counted only a few times. The chain employs TRBV20-1 and TRBJ2-1; 7 bases are shared with TRBD2. This CDR3 has 13 amino acids. The trim removed 3 bases at V and 8 bases at J, leaving 7 bases unmatched. Germline V CDR1 and CDR2: DFQATT, SNEGSKA (reference sequence). The CDR3: CSASLTSSHEQFF. CDR3 DNA: TGCAGTGCTAGTTTGACTAGCTCTCATGAGCAGTTCTTC.

CDR3 nucleotide sequence: TGTGCCACCAGCGATTACTCTGACCCTAGCGGGAGGAGCGGGCCGTACTTC. It is translated as CATSDYSDPSGRSGPYF. The J gene is TRBJ2-5, the V gene TRBV15; 11 bases line up with TRBD2. Germline values: CDR1 LNHNV, CDR2 YYDKDF (reference sequence). The CDR3 is 17 amino acids. Germline trimming cut 5 bases from V and 13 bases from J; bases unmatched to any gene: 21.

The chain uses TRBV15 and TRBJ2-7, with a possible D match to TRBD2 (5 bases). V was clipped by 1 base and J by 2 bases, with 9 bases between them. CDR3 length: 14 residues. The germline gives CDR1 LNHNV, CDR2 YYDKDF (reference sequence). The CDR3 bases are TGTGCCACCAGCAGAGCGGGCGGGCCCTACGAGCAGTACTTC. This translates into CATSRAGGPYEQYF.

V usage is TRBV7-8 and J usage is TRBJ2-7; 7 bases line up with TRBD1. This CDR3 is built from 15 residues. With V trimmed by 5 bases and J by 1 base, 8 bases remained unmatched. The germline V gene has CDR1 SGHVS and CDR2 FQNEAQ. CDR3 protein: CASSPRTGPSYEQYF. The CDR3 nucleotides read TGTGCCAGCAGCCCCCGGACAGGTCCTTCCTACGAGCAGTACTTC.

CDR3 bases: TGTGCCACCAGTGACTCCGGGACAGGGGGCTTCAACTATGGCTACACCTTC. Translation gives CATSDSGTGGFNYGYTF. The rearrangement uses TRBV24-1 and TRBJ1-2; TRBD1 agrees at 12 bases. V shed 4 bases and J 2 bases; nucleotides not matched to a gene: 7. Looked up from germline, CDR1 is KGHDR and CDR2 is SFDVKD. This CDR3 is built from 17 residues.

This chain uses TRBV27 with TRBJ2-5, with 9 bases identical to TRBD2. The J segment lost 1 base and the V segment lost 8 bases, leaving 2 bases of the junction unmatched. Germline CDR1 and CDR2: MNHEY and SMNVEV (reference sequence). This CDR3 region has 13 residues. The CDR3 loop reads CASRLAVQETQYF. CDR3 nucleotide sequence: TGTGCCAGCCGACTAGCGGTCCAAGAGACCCAGTACTTC.

Notes on this clone: The junction departs from germline at one end; a sequencing error may be responsible. This chain uses TRBV4-1 with TRBJ1-2, with D possibly matching TRBD1 (5 bases). CDR3 length: 14 residues. Germline CDR1 MGHRA, CDR2 YSYEKL. Here the CDR3 DNA reads TGCGCCAGCAGCGAAGAAGGGGCTTCGTATGGCTACACCTTC. Amino acids: CASSEEGASYGYTF.

The rearrangement links TRBV27 to TRBJ2-7, with unresolved D. From germline, CDR1 is MNHEY and CDR2 SMNVEV (reference sequence). V was shortened by 5 bases and J by 0 bases, with 8 bases between the two germline ends. CDR3 length: 13 amino acids. CDR3 sequence: CASSQISSYEQYF. The CDR3 nucleotides read TGTGCCAGCAGTCAAATTAGCTCCTACGAGCAGTACTTC.

This chain links TRBV7-9 with TRBJ2-5, with a possible D match to TRBD2 (5 bases). Germline CDR1 reads SEHNR; CDR2 reads FQNEAQ (reference sequence). V lost 2 bases and J lost 5, with 18 bases in between. The CDR3 contains 16 residues. CDR3 DNA: TGTGCCAGCAGCTTAAATAGCAGAGTGGGCGGGGAGACCCAGTACTTC. Translating it yields CASSLNSRVGGETQYF.

The chain employs TRBV7-2 and TRBJ1-2, with a tentative D call TRBD1 (6 bases). The CDR3 has 13 amino acids. Germline lookup yields CDR1 SGHTA and CDR2 FQGNSA. V was cut by 8 bases and J by 4 bases, with 14 bases left in between. CDR3 in amino acids: CASLPGQGYGYTF. The CDR3, as DNA: TGTGCCAGCCTCCCGGGACAAGGCTATGGCTACACCTTC.

This chain links TRBV10-3 with TRBJ2-3; 7 nucleotides agree with TRBD2. Germline V gene sequence: CDR1 ENHRY, CDR2 SYGVKD. Germline trimming cut 4 bases from V and 0 bases from J; bases unmatched to any gene: 4. This CDR3 has 15 amino acids. The CDR3 DNA reads TGTGCCATCAGTGCCCTGACTAGCAGCACAGATACGCAGTATTTT. Amino acids: CAISALTSSTDTQYF.

The V call is TRBV9, the J call TRBJ2-2; D uncertain. With 0 bases removed from V and 4 bases from J, the gap between germline ends came to 10 bases. Per the germline V gene, CDR1 is SGDLS and CDR2 is YYNGEE. The CDR3 covers 15 residues. The CDR3 loop reads CASSVAMAGTGELFF. In DNA form, the CDR3 reads TGTGCCAGCAGCGTAGCAATGGCAGGCACCGGGGAGCTGTTTTTT.

V usage is TRBV9 and J usage is TRBJ1-3; no reliable D call. The CDR3 loop spans 15 amino acids. Germline CDR1 reads SGDLS; CDR2 reads YYNGEE. With 2 bases removed from V and 3 bases from J, the gap between germline ends came to 12 bases. The CDR3 coding sequence is TGTGCCAGCAGCGTCGATCAGTACCATGGAAACACCATATATTTT. Its protein is CASSVDQYHGNTIYF. Together with reference TRBV9 and TRBJ1-3, the CDR3 gives the full variable domain: DSGVTQTPKHLITATGQRVTLRCSPRSGDLSVYWYQQSLDQGLQFLIQYYNGEERAKGNILERFSAQQFPDLHSELNLSSLELGDSALYFCASSVDQYHGNTIYFGEGSWLTVV.

The rearrangement links TRBV20-1 to TRBJ2-1; D uncertain. The germline gives CDR1 DFQATT, CDR2 SNEGSKA (reference sequence). V lost 6 bases, J lost 6 bases, and 9 bases lay in between. The CDR3 extends over 11 amino acids. The CDR3 DNA is TGCAGTGCCCAACTGATCAATGAGCAGTTCTTC. Protein product: CSAQLINEQFF.

The CDR3 coding sequence is TGTGCCAGCAGTTCAGGGACTGAAGCTTTCTTT. It codes for CASSSGTEAFF. J is TRBJ1-1 and V is TRBV28; D is perhaps TRBD1 (5 bases). The CDR3 spans 11 residues. Germline V gene sequence: CDR1 MDHEN, CDR2 SYDVKM. Between the trimmed V and J ends, which lost 4 bases and 5 bases, there was a span of 5 bases.

The CDR3 spells CASSDAGNGYTF. The CDR3 DNA reads TGTGCCAGCAGTGATGCGGGGAATGGCTACACCTTC. The rearrangement joins TRBV6-1 to TRBJ1-2; D is unresolved. CDR3 length: 12 amino acids. Germline V gives CDR1 MNHNS, CDR2 SASEGT. Trimming took 3 bases from V and 6 from J, leaving 8 bases between them.

This clone was counted only a few times. Written as DNA, the CDR3 is TGTGCCAGCAGCCGGGGACTAGCGGGAGATGGGTCCTACGAGCAGTACTTC. Its translation: CASSRGLAGDGSYEQYF. V is TRBV5-4 and J is TRBJ2-7, with TRBD2 matching 14 bases. The CDR3 is 17 amino acids. Germline V lookup: CDR1 SGHNT, CDR2 YYREEE (reference sequence). With 4 bases clipped from V and 1 base from J, the junction kept 7 bases outside the gene matches.

This chain uses TRBV5-1 with TRBJ2-7, with TRBD1 matching over 11 bases. The CDR3 spans 14 residues. Germline V gene lookup returns CDR1 SGHRS and CDR2 YFSETQ. V lost 4 bases to trimming and J lost 4 bases; unmatched junction nucleotides: 4. CDR3 sequence (DNA): TGCGCCAGCAGCCAGGGACAGGGGGTATACGAGCAGTACTTC. Protein sequence: CASSQGQGVYEQYF.

V usage is TRBV6-2 or TRBV6-3 and J usage is TRBJ2-1; 11 bases are a match to TRBD2. There are 17 residues in the CDR3. The germline V gene has CDR1 MNHEY and CDR2 SVGEGT. The junction had 8 bases not matched to a gene; V was cut back by 5 bases and J by 2 bases. CDR3 bases: TGTGCCAGCAGTAACAAACTAGCGGGAGCCCCCTACAATGAGCAGTTCTTC. Its protein is CASSNKLAGAPYNEQFF.